Each of the 30 T cell receptor beta chains below was sequenced from the same sample in a study of T cell changes during pregnancy in multiple sclerosis. The protocol was immunoSEQ multiplex PCR, while the TCRdb copy is restricted to in-frame clones and leaves out a portion. The sample has some 110,000 clones, about 90% seen once. Specimen: peripheral blood, collected before pregnancy. Receptor source: a female donor with multiple sclerosis, enrolled in a pregnancy study.

This chain uses TRBV6-5 with TRBJ1-2; D uncertain. CDR1 is MNHEY, CDR2 SVGAGI, per germline. The CDR3 is 16 amino acids. With 2 bases removed from V and 0 bases from J, the gap between germline ends came to 13 bases. CDR3: CASSYSPWGANYGYTF. CDR3 in DNA: TGTGCCAGCAGTTACAGCCCCTGGGGAGCTAACTATGGCTACACCTTC.

This rearrangement joins TRBV7-9 to TRBJ1-3; D not resolved. This CDR3 comprises 12 residues. Trimming took 6 bases from V and 10 from J, leaving 13 bases between them. From germline, CDR1 is SEHNR and CDR2 FQNEAQ (reference sequence). This CDR3 reads CASSPSGGTIYF. As DNA, the CDR3 is TGTGCCAGCAGTCCATCGGGTGGGACCATATATTTT.

V is TRBV11-3 and J is TRBJ2-1; 7 bases map to TRBD1. J lost 7 bases, V lost 2 bases, and 2 bases had no gene match. This CDR3 is built from 13 residues. Germline-derived CDR1 and CDR2 are SGHNT and YENEEA. For the CDR3, the DNA is TGTGCCAGCAGCTTACGGGACAGTAATGAGCAGTTCTTC. Its protein is CASSLRDSNEQFF. The whole variable domain, filled in from reference TRBV11-3 and TRBJ2-1, reads EAGVVQSPRYKIIEKKQPVAFWCNPISGHNTLYWYLQNLGQGPELLIRYENEEAVDDSQLPKDRFSAERLKGVDSTLKIQPAELGDSAVYLCASSLRDSNEQFFGPGTRLTVL.

The chain links TRBV28 to TRBJ1-2, with 7 bases aligning to TRBD1. This CDR3 is built from 13 residues. CDR1 is MDHEN, CDR2 SYDVKM, per germline. V gave up 10 bases and J gave up 0 bases; unmatched junction bases: 5. The CDR3 reads CAIRDSPNYGYTF. The CDR3 region has the DNA TGTGCCATAAGGGACAGCCCTAACTATGGCTACACCTTC.

The chain recombines TRBV4-2 with TRBJ2-6; tentatively, D is TRBD1 (5 bases). Per germline, CDR1 LGHNA and CDR2 YNFKEQ. CDR3 length: 16 residues. V was trimmed by 0 bases and J by 4 bases, leaving 10 bases between them. The DNA of the CDR3 is TGTGCCAGCAGCCAAGATGACTCAGGGGGGGCCAACGTCCTGACTTTC. Protein sequence: CASSQDDSGGANVLTF.

This sequence joins TRBV28 and TRBJ2-1; D remains ambiguous. This CDR3 comprises 11 residues. The V and J ends lost 3 bases and 8 bases respectively, with 5 bases between them. CDR1 and CDR2 (germline): MDHEN, SYDVKM. The chain's CDR3 is CASSLRYEQFF. The DNA of the CDR3 is TGTGCCAGCAGTTTGCGGTATGAGCAGTTCTTC.

V is TRBV6-6 and J is TRBJ2-2, with D maybe TRBD2 (6 bases). The CDR3 totals 14 residues. V lost 6 bases and J 5 bases, leaving 13 bases between the germline ends. Germline V lookup: CDR1 MNHNY, CDR2 SVGAGI (reference sequence). This CDR3 reads CASRATGGTGELFF. The CDR3 DNA reads TGTGCCAGCAGAGCGACCGGGGGTACCGGGGAGCTGTTTTTT.

This chain joins TRBV29-1 and TRBJ2-3; D is possibly TRBD2 (7 bases). The CDR3 is made up of 14 amino acids. Per the germline V gene, CDR1 is SQVTM and CDR2 is ANQGSEA. Deletions cut 2 bases from V and 3 bases from J, with 12 bases between. The CDR3 DNA reads TGCAGCGTTGAACGGGGGGCTAAAACAGATACGCAGTATTTT. Its translation: CSVERGAKTDTQYF.

This chain uses TRBV2 with TRBJ2-1, with D possibly matching TRBD2 (6 bases). Germline CDR1 and CDR2: SNHLY and FYNNEI. The CDR3 totals 13 residues. Trimming left V 7 bases short and J 9 bases short, with 16 bases between. The CDR3 DNA reads as TGTGCCAGCAATCTTAGACTAGGAAGTGAGCAGTTCTTC. As protein: CASNLRLGSEQFF.

In its sample, this clone is medium-sized. This sequence joins TRBV6-1 and TRBJ1-5; 9 bases line up with TRBD1. The CDR3 sequence is 15 residues long. V shed 4 bases and J 6 bases; nucleotides not matched to a gene: 7. Looked up from germline, CDR1 is MNHNS and CDR2 is SASEGT. In nucleotides, the CDR3 is TGTGCCAGCAGTGCTGCCGGGACAGGGAGTCAGCCCCAGCATTTT. The encoded protein is CASSAAGTGSQPQHF.

The chain links TRBV7-3 to TRBJ1-1; D unclear. V was clipped by 2 bases and J by 2 bases, with 12 bases between them. Germline CDR1 is SGHTA and CDR2 is FQGTGA. The CDR3 is 15 amino acids. CDR3: CASSLWSGDNTEAFF. In nucleotides, the CDR3 is TGTGCCAGCAGCTTATGGTCGGGAGATAACACTGAAGCTTTCTTT. Using reference TRBV7-3 and TRBJ1-1 for the parts outside the CDR3, the full variable domain is GAGVSQTPSNKVTEKGKYVELRCDPISGHTALYWYRQSLGQGPEFLIYFQGTGAADDSGLPNDRFFAVRPEGSVSTLKIQRTERGDSAVYLCASSLWSGDNTEAFFGQGTRLTVV.

The genes are TRBV7-8 and TRBJ1-1; D is perhaps TRBD1 (5 bases). The CDR3 loop spans 14 amino acids. Germline V gene data show CDR1 as SGHVS and CDR2 as FQNEAQ. V was cut by 7 bases and J by 4 bases, with 16 bases left in between. The CDR3 DNA follows: TGTGCCAGCACTCAGTTCCAGGGTAGCACTGAAGCTTTCTTT. It encodes CASTQFQGSTEAFF.

This clone is a singleton in its sample. The V gene is TRBV5-5, the J gene TRBJ2-5; D is perhaps TRBD2 (6 bases). V lost 0 bases, J lost 1 base, and 13 bases lay in between. Germline CDR1 reads SGHKS; CDR2 reads YYEKEE (reference sequence). The CDR3 has 16 residues. CDR3 DNA: TGTGCCAGCAGCTTGGCCCTTGCAGCGGGCCAAGAGACCCAGTACTTC. Translating gives CASSLALAAGQETQYF. The full variable domain, completed using reference TRBV5-5 and TRBJ2-5, is DAGVTQSPTHLIKTRGQQVTLRCSPISGHKSVSWYQQVLGQGPQFIFQYYEKEERGRGNFPDRFSARQFPNYSSELNVNALLLGDSALYLCASSLALAAGQETQYFGPGTRLLVL.

The rearrangement joins TRBV27 to TRBJ2-7; 9 bases line up with TRBD1. The CDR3 is made up of 16 amino acids. CDR1 MNHEY and CDR2 SMNVEV come from the germline V gene (reference sequence). V trimming: 5 bases; J trimming: 4 bases; junction bases outside the gene matches: 12. The CDR3 region is CASSPRRGTGIYEQYF. CDR3 bases: TGTGCCAGCAGTCCCCGCCGGGGGACAGGGATATACGAGCAGTACTTC.

The chain recombines TRBV6-5 with TRBJ1-2; the match to TRBD1 covers 12 bases. This CDR3 comprises 14 residues. Germline V gives CDR1 MNHEY, CDR2 SVGAGI. The trim removed 6 bases at V and 4 bases at J, leaving 3 bases unmatched. The CDR3 DNA is TGTGCCAGCAGCCTGGGACAGGGGGCCTATGGCTACACCTTC. It codes for CASSLGQGAYGYTF.

This rearrangement joins TRBV6-1 to TRBJ2-7; no clear D. From germline, CDR1 is MNHNS and CDR2 SASEGT. The CDR3 sequence is 10 residues long. The V and J ends lost 6 bases and 6 bases respectively, with 6 bases between them. The CDR3 DNA sequence: TGTGCCAGCAGCAATTTCGAGCAGTACTTC. It codes for CASSNFEQYF.

This chain uses TRBV28 with TRBJ1-1; 8 positions agree with TRBD1. Unmatched junction bases numbered 6, after V lost 6 bases and J lost 3 bases. CDR3 length: 14 amino acids. The germline gives CDR1 MDHEN, CDR2 SYDVKM. The CDR3 DNA is TGTGCCAGCAGACTCCGGACAGGGTACACTGAAGCTTTCTTT. As protein: CASRLRTGYTEAFF.

The CDR3 DNA follows: TGTGCCAGCCATCGACAGGGCATTCCGGAGACCCAGTACTTC. Amino acid sequence: CASHRQGIPETQYF. V usage is TRBV2 and J usage is TRBJ2-5; 7 nucleotides line up with TRBD1. Germline loops: CDR1 SNHLY, CDR2 FYNNEI. V dropped 8 bases and J dropped 5; count of bases not matched to a gene: 11. This CDR3 has 14 amino acids.

The gene calls are TRBV19 and TRBJ2-7; D possibly corresponds to TRBD1 (6 bases). Germline V gives CDR1 LNHDA, CDR2 SQIVND (reference sequence). The CDR3 contains 14 residues. V lost 3 bases and J lost 2, with 11 bases in between. The CDR3 region is CASSIDRSTYEQYF. CDR3 coding DNA: TGTGCCAGTAGTATTGACAGGTCTACCTACGAGCAGTACTTC.

The chain employs TRBV5-1 and TRBJ2-7; weak D call: TRBD2 (6 bases). CDR3 length: 17 amino acids. Germline V gene data show CDR1 as SGHRS and CDR2 as YFSETQ. Trimming shortened V by 1 base and J by 0 bases, and 17 bases separated the two germline ends. DNA for the CDR3: TGCGCCAGCAGCTTGCCGCCGGGCGGCGGGACCTCCTACGAGCAGTACTTC. Translated, it gives CASSLPPGGGTSYEQYF.

This sequence joins TRBV30 and TRBJ2-7; TRBD2 aligns across 8 bases. The CDR3 contains 14 residues. Germline V gene sequence: CDR1 GTSNPN, CDR2 SVGIG (reference sequence). With V trimmed by 0 bases and J by 6 bases, 7 bases remained unmatched. In DNA form, the CDR3 reads TGTGCCTGGAGTGTAATATACGGGAGGGGCGAGCAGTACTTC. Amino acids: CAWSVIYGRGEQYF.

About this clone itself: The sample has other DNA sequences that encode this CDR3 too. CDR3 residues: CASSRDRGNSPLHF. The CDR3 DNA reads as TGCGCCAGCAGCCGGGACAGGGGGAATTCACCCCTCCACTTT. This chain connects TRBV5-1 to TRBJ1-6, with TRBD1 matching 11 bases. This CDR3 has 14 amino acids. Germline loops: CDR1 SGHRS, CDR2 YFSETQ. The junction had 1 base not matched to a gene; V was cut back by 4 bases and J by 7 bases.

This rearrangement joins TRBV5-6 to TRBJ2-1, with a weak D call TRBD2 (6 bases). V shed 3 bases and J shed 6 bases, with 10 bases lying between them. The CDR3 contains 13 residues. Germline V gene sequence: CDR1 SGHDT, CDR2 YYEEEE. The CDR3 bases are TGTGCCAGCAGCTCGGGACTGATCAATGAGCAGTTCTTC. Protein sequence: CASSSGLINEQFF. Complete variable domain (other parts from reference TRBV5-6 and TRBJ2-1): DAGVTQSPTHLIKTRGQQVTLRCSPKSGHDTVSWYQQALGQGPQFIFQYYEEEERQRGNFPDRFSGHQFPNYSSELNVNALLLGDSALYLCASSSGLINEQFFGPGTRLTVL.

Only one count was recorded for this clone. J is TRBJ1-6 and V is TRBV7-3; a weak D match, TRBD1 (5 bases). CDR1 SGHTA and CDR2 FQGTGA come from the germline V gene. CDR3 length: 15 amino acids. V lost 4 bases and J lost 8, with 15 bases in between. The CDR3 DNA follows: TGTGCCAGCAGCTCCGGGCCTCTAGGGGATTCACCCCTCCACTTT. Its translation: CASSSGPLGDSPLHF.

This sequence joins TRBV19 and TRBJ1-4, with D perhaps TRBD1 (6 bases). The CDR3 consists of 16 residues. V lost 5 bases and J 4 bases, leaving 17 bases between the germline ends. Germline assignment: CDR1 LNHDA and CDR2 SQIVND (reference sequence). The CDR3 region is CASSLPPGHINEKLFF. CDR3 sequence (DNA): TGTGCCAGTAGTTTACCACCGGGACATATTAATGAAAAACTGTTTTTT.

This chain links TRBV27 with TRBJ1-1, with D possibly TRBD1 on 5 matching bases. Between the trimmed V and J ends, which lost 3 bases and 0 bases, there was a span of 11 bases. This CDR3 region has 15 residues. Germline V lookup: CDR1 MNHEY, CDR2 SMNVEV (reference sequence). CDR3 in DNA: TGTGCCAGCAGTTTTCGGGGGGGGATGAACACTGAAGCTTTCTTT. It translates to CASSFRGGMNTEAFF.

This chain uses TRBV7-9 with TRBJ1-2, with D possibly being TRBD1 (6 bases). V lost 2 bases, J lost 4 bases, and 14 bases lay in between. The CDR3 contains 15 residues. Per germline, CDR1 SEHNR and CDR2 FQNEAQ (reference sequence). CDR3 in amino acids: CASSLTQGVRYGYTF. The DNA of the CDR3 is TGTGCCAGCAGCTTAACACAGGGCGTTCGCTATGGCTACACCTTC.

V gene TRBV6-6 combines with J gene TRBJ1-2; perhaps TRBD1 as D (5 bases). The germline V and J ends were trimmed by 0 bases and 7 bases, with 12 bases remaining between them. This CDR3 has 14 residues. Per germline, CDR1 MNHNY and CDR2 SVGAGI (reference sequence). The CDR3 DNA is TGTGCCAGCAGTTACTCGAGGGACTCTGGTGGCTACACCTTC. Translating it yields CASSYSRDSGGYTF.

This clone was recorded only once. The V call is TRBV18, the J call TRBJ2-3; D not certain. Trimming removed 3 bases from V and 0 bases from J, with 16 bases in between. The germline V gene has CDR1 KGHSH and CDR2 LQKENI. This CDR3 is built from 17 residues. The CDR3 loop reads CASSPELNAISTDTQYF. The CDR3 DNA reads TGTGCCAGCTCACCGGAGCTAAACGCGATAAGCACAGATACGCAGTATTTT.

The chain is built from TRBV5-4 and TRBJ2-1; the D is unclear. The ends were cut back, 0 bases at V and 8 bases at J, with 12 bases in the middle. The CDR3 runs 14 residues. Germline loops: CDR1 SGHNT, CDR2 YYREEE (reference sequence). CDR3 residues: CASSLAWRGDEQFF. The CDR3 nucleotides read TGTGCCAGCAGCTTGGCCTGGAGAGGCGATGAGCAGTTCTTC.